The text below deals with one T cell receptor beta chain. Germline CDR1 and CDR2: SQVTM and ANQGSEA. V dropped 6 bases and J dropped 2 bases, with 10 bases sitting between them. The CDR3 is 13 residues long. This sample is part of a study of cytomegalovirus exposure and HLA in healthy donors. This table comes from immunoSEQ multiplex PCR, and its TCRdb copy is limited to in-frame clones, with some not included. The sample shows under 200,000 clones, around nine tenths of them seen only once. This chain uses TRBV29-1 with TRBJ2-2; tentative D call: TRBD2 (6 bases). Sequenced input: PBMCs. This TCR came from a woman under 30 in good health and CMV-seropositive. The CDR3 protein is CSVLSGNTGELFF. CDR3 DNA: TGCAGCGTACTTAGCGGTAACACCGGGGAGCTGTTTTTT.